This T cell receptor beta chain was captured in a study of cytomegalovirus exposure and HLA in healthy donors. A remark on this clone: The sample carries other DNA sequences with the same CDR3.

Trimming stripped 3 bases from V and 4 bases from J, with 8 bases between. The CDR3 sequence is 13 residues long. CDR1 is SGHTA and CDR2 is FQGNSA in the germline V gene. TCRdb's table, derived via immunoSEQ multiplex PCR, lists solely in-frame clones and lacks some. Of approximately 300,000 clones listed, 70% to 90% were seen once; the top ten hold 0.65% to 0.85%. The sequenced sample consisted of PBMCs. The origin of this receptor is a woman younger than 35 in good health and CMV-seronegative. The J gene is TRBJ2-3, the V gene TRBV7-2; a weak D match, TRBD2 (6 bases). CDR3 DNA sequence: TGTGCCAGCAGCTTGGGGGGAGCAGATACGCAGTATTTT. This sequence encodes CASSLGGADTQYF.